This TCR beta chain was observed in a study of regulatory T cells in long-lasting Graves disease. This CDR3 has 14 amino acids. After removal of 6 bases from V and 3 bases from J, the junction contained 11 bases not matched to a gene. Germline V lookup: CDR1 SQVTM, CDR2 ANQGSEA. Indicated time point: newly diagnosed GD, antithyroid drugs for less than 3 months. PBMC RNA was the source of the TCR library. This clonotype was counted ten times or more. Sequencing libraries for TCR beta were prepared with iRepertoire HTBI primers and Arm-PCR of CDR3 regions. TCRdb processed the multiplex PCR reads anew with MiXCR; each CDR3 protein has one entry. The repertoire holds roughly 560,000 distinct CDR3 sequences, with about 11% as singletons. This sample also appeared in a second study, on T cells in Graves' hyperthyroidism and ophthalmopathy.

The chain recombines TRBV29-1 with TRBJ2-7, with 7 bases aligning to TRBD1. Sequenced here: peripheral blood mononuclear cells (PBMCs), sampled at new diagnosis, from a patient treated with antithyroid drugs. The TCR comes from a woman aged 25 to 45 with Graves disease. The DNA of the CDR3 is TGCAGCGTCTATGCTACAGGGGCTGGCTACGAGCAGTACTTC. It yields the protein CSVYATGAGYEQYF.